The 9 T cell receptor beta chains presented below share a single source sample, sequenced in a study of breast tumors, draining lymph nodes, adjacent tissues. Breast cancer patients provided tissue from their axillary draining lymph nodes. TCRdb passed the multiplex PCR reads through MiXCR, listing each CDR3 protein once. The sample gives some 230,000 distinct CDR3 sequences, under 40% of which show up once; approximately 3.3% is in the top ten. The specimen was axillary lymph node tissue. The receptors were gathered from a female donor with breast cancer. Some clones in this sample may be carry-over from other donors' samples.

This chain joins TRBV15 and TRBJ2-5; 10 nucleotides align to TRBD2. The V and J ends lost 0 bases and 7 bases, in that order; junction bases with no gene match: 14. CDR3 length: 18 residues. Germline CDR1 and CDR2: LNHNV and YYDKDF (reference sequence). CDR3 nucleotides: TGTGCCACCAGCAGAGATGGCCGTACTAGCGGGGACCGGCGGACCCAGTACTTC. Translating gives CATSRDGRTSGDRRTQYF.

Turning to this clonotype: The conserved final phenylalanine or tryptophan is absent from the CDR3, which likely points to a read error. CDR3 residues: CASSPATGSYEQYL. CDR3 DNA: TGTGCCAGCTCACCGGCGACAGGCAGCTACGAGCAGTACCTC. The V gene is TRBV9, the J gene TRBJ2-7, with a weak D call TRBD1 (6 bases). V lost 7 bases, J lost 3 bases, and 17 bases lay in between. The CDR3 consists of 14 residues. Per the germline V gene, CDR1 is SGDLS and CDR2 is YYNGEE.

This clonotype was detected ten times or more. V usage is TRBV14 and J usage is TRBJ2-2; D unclear. CDR1 is SGHDN, CDR2 FVKESK, per germline. The V end was cut by 1 base, the J end by 3 bases, with 3 bases between. This CDR3 comprises 13 residues. The CDR3 sequence: CASSQVYTGELFF. In nucleotides, the CDR3 is TGTGCCAGCAGCCAAGTTTACACCGGGGAGCTGTTTTTT.

The sample holds many counts of this clonotype. The gene calls are TRBV6-4 and TRBJ2-7, with TRBD2 matching over 8 bases. The CDR3 spans 15 residues. J lost 6 bases, V lost 5 bases, and 12 bases had no gene match. From germline, CDR1 is MRHNA and CDR2 SNTAGT. This CDR3 reads CASSPDSRGVSEQYF. The CDR3 coding sequence is TGTGCCAGCAGTCCCGACTCGCGGGGGGTAAGCGAGCAGTACTTC.

This clonotype was seen ten or more times. The chain's CDR3 is CASTIQGSGYTF. The CDR3 DNA reads TGCGCCAGCACCATACAGGGATCGGGCTACACCTTC. The genes are TRBV5-1 and TRBJ1-2; a possible D gene is TRBD1 (6 bases). This CDR3 comprises 12 residues. The germline CDR1 and CDR2 sequences are SGHRS and YFSETQ. V lost 6 bases to trimming and J lost 8 bases, with 14 bases between them.

This clonotype has at least ten counts. This sequence joins TRBV24-1 and TRBJ2-3; D is undetermined. The CDR3 has 18 residues. Trimming took 3 bases from V and 2 from J, leaving 20 bases between them. CDR1 and CDR2 from the germline V gene are KGHDR and SFDVKD. DNA for the CDR3: TGTGCCACCAGTGATCCCCTCGAAGTGAGAGAAGTCACAGATACGCAGTATTTT. Encoded protein: CATSDPLEVREVTDTQYF.

In this sample, this clonotype turned up many times. The chain uses TRBV7-9 and TRBJ2-3; 7 nucleotides agree with TRBD1. CDR3 length: 16 amino acids. Trimming took 6 bases from V and 0 from J; bases not matched to a gene: 9. Germline V lookup: CDR1 SEHNR, CDR2 FQNEAQ (reference sequence). In DNA, the CDR3 is TGTGCCAGCAGTTACTCGACAGGGCCCAGCACAGATACGCAGTATTTT. It yields the protein CASSYSTGPSTDTQYF. The full variable domain, completed using reference TRBV7-9 and TRBJ2-3, is DTGVSQNPRHKITKRGQNVTFRCDPISEHNRLYWYRQTLGQGPEFLTYFQNEAQLEKSRLLSDRFSAERPKGSFSTLEIQRTEQGDSAMYLCASSYSTGPSTDTQYFGPGTRLTVL.

Ten or more counts support this clonotype. J is TRBJ2-1 and V is TRBV11-2, with D perhaps matching TRBD1 (5 bases). CDR3 size: 17 residues. V lost 0 bases and J 4 bases, leaving 16 bases between the germline ends. The germline gives CDR1 SGHAT, CDR2 FQNNGV. CDR3 sequence: CASSLDPGRARYNEQFF. Here the CDR3 DNA reads TGTGCCAGCAGCTTAGATCCCGGCAGGGCGAGGTACAATGAGCAGTTCTTC.

The V call is TRBV6-5, the J call TRBJ1-2; D is undetermined. V was shortened by 5 bases and J by 8 bases, with 12 bases between the two germline ends. The CDR3 contains 12 residues. Germline loops: CDR1 MNHEY, CDR2 SVGAGI. The CDR3 nucleotides read TGTGCCAGCAGTCTTGGAATCAGGGGCTACACCTTC. It specifies CASSLGIRGYTF.